These 23 T cell receptor beta chains share one sample of origin, sequenced in a study of blood T cell repertoires in COVID-19. TCRdb's table, derived via immunoSEQ multiplex PCR, lists solely in-frame clones and lacks some. The sample consists of some 100,000 clones, about nine tenths of them appearing once. Specimen: peripheral blood. These receptors were taken from a middle-aged man with acute or convalescent COVID-19.

The gene calls are TRBV18 and TRBJ1-5; D unresolved. The CDR3 has 12 amino acids. Trimming removed 6 bases from V and 7 bases from J, with 10 bases in between. Germline V gene lookup returns CDR1 KGHSH and CDR2 LQKENI. Here the CDR3 reads CASSKRAQPQHF. The CDR3 DNA reads as TGTGCCAGCTCGAAACGCGCCCAGCCCCAGCATTTT.

The J gene is TRBJ2-5, the V gene TRBV19; D is possibly TRBD1 (5 bases). The CDR3 length is 13 residues. Trimming removed 8 bases at V and 0 bases at J, with 10 bases between. The germline V gene has CDR1 LNHDA and CDR2 SQIVND (reference sequence). The CDR3 is CASWSRDQETQYF. The CDR3 nucleotides read TGTGCCAGTTGGAGCAGGGACCAAGAGACCCAGTACTTC.

V gene TRBV5-5 combines with J gene TRBJ1-1; tentative D call: TRBD1 (6 bases). CDR1 is SGHKS, CDR2 YYEKEE, per germline (reference sequence). This CDR3 has 15 amino acids. V dropped 2 bases and J dropped 0 bases, with 11 bases sitting between them. The CDR3 coding sequence is TGTGCCAGCAGCTTCGACAGGAGACTGAACACTGAAGCTTTCTTT. Translated, it gives CASSFDRRLNTEAFF.

V is TRBV29-1 and J is TRBJ2-4; D unresolved. V gave up 1 base and J gave up 0 bases, with 10 bases separating them. The germline CDR1 and CDR2 sequences are SQVTM and ANQGSEA. CDR3 size: 15 residues. The CDR3 loop reads CSVEGLDLAKNIQYF. The CDR3 DNA reads as TGCAGCGTTGAAGGGCTCGATCTAGCCAAAAACATTCAGTACTTC.

The CDR3 sequence: CASNPGQGNEQFF. The DNA for the CDR3 is TGTGCCAGCAATCCGGGACAGGGGAATGAGCAGTTCTTC. The V and J genes are TRBV21-1 and TRBJ2-1; the listed D gene, TRBD1, was not tested against the DNA. TRBV21-1 is assigned pseudogene status. The CDR3 contains 13 residues.

The gene calls are TRBV5-1 and TRBJ2-2, with 10 bases lining up with TRBD1. This CDR3 comprises 15 residues. The V gene's germline CDR1 is SGHRS and CDR2 YFSETQ. The junction had 3 bases not matched to a gene; V was cut back by 3 bases and J by 4 bases. CDR3 DNA sequence: TGCGCCAGCAGCTCCGGACAGGGGGTCACCGGGGAGCTGTTTTTT. Translation gives CASSSGQGVTGELFF.

The J gene is TRBJ2-5, the V gene TRBV5-1, with 8 bases aligning to TRBD2. CDR1 and CDR2 (germline): SGHRS, YFSETQ. The CDR3 loop spans 16 amino acids. The V and J ends lost 4 bases and 4 bases, in that order; junction bases with no gene match: 12. The CDR3 DNA reads as TGCGCCAGCAGCGGAACGCTCTCTAGCGGGCGAGAGACCCAGTACTTC. It encodes CASSGTLSSGRETQYF. Supplemented by reference TRBV5-1 and TRBJ2-5, the full variable domain reads KAGVTQTPRYLIKTRGQQVTLSCSPISGHRSVSWYQQTPGQGLQFLFEYFSETQRNKGNFPGRFSGRQFSNSRSEMNVSTLELGDSALYLCASSGTLSSGRETQYFGPGTRLLVL.

The rearrangement links TRBV24-1 to TRBJ2-1; 8 bases map to TRBD1. The CDR3 consists of 15 residues. Germline CDR1 and CDR2: KGHDR and SFDVKD. With V trimmed by 0 bases and J by 8 bases, 5 bases remained unmatched. The DNA for the CDR3 is TGTGCCACCAGTGATTTGAGGCAGGGGGCCTATGAGCAGTTCTTC. It encodes CATSDLRQGAYEQFF.

This chain joins TRBV2 and TRBJ1-4; 8 nucleotides align to TRBD1. With 3 bases clipped from V and 15 bases from J, the junction kept 6 bases outside the gene matches. The germline V gene encodes CDR1 SNHLY and CDR2 FYNNEI. The CDR3 consists of 12 residues. CDR3 DNA: TGTGCCAGCAGTGATGCCGGACAGGGATTGTTTTTT. Encoded protein: CASSDAGQGLFF.

This clone came up a few times. J is TRBJ1-3 and V is TRBV18; 7 nucleotides line up with TRBD1. The CDR3 is made up of 15 amino acids. The germline V gene has CDR1 KGHSH and CDR2 LQKENI. After removal of 1 base from V and 3 bases from J, the junction contained 3 bases not matched to a gene. As DNA, the CDR3 is TGTGCCAGCTCACCACAGGGGGCGGATGGAAACACCATATATTTT. Protein product: CASSPQGADGNTIYF.

This chain uses TRBV5-4 with TRBJ2-5; tentative D call: TRBD1 (5 bases). CDR3 length: 13 amino acids. CDR1 SGHNT and CDR2 YYREEE come from the germline V gene (reference sequence). Trimming left V 3 bases short and J 3 bases short, with 9 bases between. The CDR3 DNA reads TGTGCCAGCAGCTGGGCCAGGGAAGAGACCCAGTACTTC. Translated: CASSWAREETQYF.

This clone has only a few counts. This rearrangement joins TRBV5-1 to TRBJ2-5; D gene unclear. The germline V gene encodes CDR1 SGHRS and CDR2 YFSETQ. The CDR3 covers 15 residues. V was pared by 4 bases and J by 5 bases, with 18 bases between. This CDR3 reads CASSTSQQRVETQYF. CDR3 bases: TGCGCCAGCAGCACTTCCCAGCAGCGAGTCGAGACCCAGTACTTC.

The chain combines TRBV7-6 with TRBJ2-2; D call uncertain. Germline loops: CDR1 SGHVS, CDR2 FNYEAQ. Trimming removed 1 base from V and 7 bases from J, with 16 bases in between. The length of the CDR3 is 16 residues. CDR3 in amino acids: CASSLEAEENGGELFF. The CDR3 nucleotides read TGTGCCAGCAGCTTAGAGGCAGAGGAAAACGGCGGGGAGCTGTTTTTT. Based on the CDR3 plus reference TRBV7-6 and TRBJ2-2, the full variable domain is GAGVSQSPRYKVTKRGQDVALRCDPISGHVSLYWYRQALGQGPEFLTYFNYEAQQDKSGLPNDRFSAERPEGSISTLTIQRTEQRDSAMYRCASSLEAEENGGELFFGEGSRLTVL.

The sample holds one count of this clone. The chain has TRBV6-5 and TRBJ2-7; 7 bases line up with TRBD1. Germline V gene lookup returns CDR1 MNHEY and CDR2 SVGAGI. The CDR3 is 14 residues long. Trimming took 6 bases from V and 3 from J; bases not matched to a gene: 8. The CDR3 is CASSTSRGIYEQYF. The DNA of the CDR3 is TGTGCCAGCAGCACAAGCAGGGGGATCTACGAGCAGTACTTC.

V and J are TRBV5-1 and TRBJ2-3, with TRBD2 identical over 7 bases. Trimming at V came to 0 bases and at J to 5 bases, leaving 3 bases not matched to a gene. Germline loops: CDR1 SGHRS, CDR2 YFSETQ. There are 14 residues in the CDR3. For the CDR3, the DNA is TGCGCCAGCAGCTTGGACGTAGCGGGAGATACGCAGTATTTT. This gives the protein CASSLDVAGDTQYF.

The chain uses TRBV7-6 and TRBJ2-7, with D unclear. CDR1 is SGHVS, CDR2 FNYEAQ, per germline. This CDR3 spans 14 amino acids. Trimming took 1 base from V and 2 from J, leaving 9 bases between them. The CDR3 nucleotides read TGTGCCAGCAGCTTAGGAGCCCGAACCTACGAGCAGTACTTC. Translation gives CASSLGARTYEQYF. The whole variable domain, filled in from reference TRBV7-6 and TRBJ2-7, reads GAGVSQSPRYKVTKRGQDVALRCDPISGHVSLYWYRQALGQGPEFLTYFNYEAQQDKSGLPNDRFSAERPEGSISTLTIQRTEQRDSAMYRCASSLGARTYEQYFGPGTRLTVT.

This rearrangement joins TRBV27 to TRBJ2-3; tentative D call: TRBD2 (6 bases). There are 17 residues in the CDR3. The germline gives CDR1 MNHEY, CDR2 SMNVEV (reference sequence). V dropped 2 bases and J dropped 6 bases, with 21 bases sitting between them. CDR3 bases: TGTGCCAGCAGTTTAATAACTAGCTTAGTTCCGGCGGATACGCAGTATTTT. Protein product: CASSLITSLVPADTQYF.

In its sample, this clone was seen once. The chain carries TRBV7-9 and TRBJ2-1, with TRBD2 matching over 11 bases. In germline, CDR1 is SEHNR, CDR2 FQNEAQ (reference sequence). J gave up 7 bases and V 5 bases, and 7 bases lay outside the gene matches. The CDR3 extends over 15 amino acids. The CDR3 nucleotides are TGTGCCAGCAGCGGTAGCGGGAGGGCCCAAAATGAGCAGTTCTTC. Encoded protein: CASSGSGRAQNEQFF.

CDR3 bases: TGTGCCAGCAGCCCATCTAGCGGGACCGACTACGAGCAGTACTTC. Translating it yields CASSPSSGTDYEQYF. V is TRBV3-1 (or the pseudogene TRBV3-2) and J is TRBJ2-7; 9 nucleotides agree with TRBD2. Germline V CDR1 and CDR2: LGHDT, YNNKEL (reference sequence). Trimming took 4 bases from V and 3 from J; bases not matched to a gene: 7. The CDR3 covers 15 residues.

The rearrangement joins TRBV3-1 (or the pseudogene TRBV3-2) to TRBJ2-7; 12 nucleotides match TRBD1. Trimming removed 4 bases from V and 6 bases from J; junction bases left unmatched: 7. The CDR3 consists of 15 residues. Germline-derived CDR1 and CDR2 are LGHDT and YNNKEL (reference sequence). The CDR3 DNA follows: TGTGCCAGCAGCCTCCTGGGACAGGGGGCCAGCGAGCAGTACTTC. It encodes CASSLLGQGASEQYF.

The chain recombines TRBV2 with TRBJ2-5, with D perhaps matching TRBD1 (6 bases). This CDR3 has 14 amino acids. Per germline, CDR1 SNHLY and CDR2 FYNNEI. The V end lost 6 bases, the J end lost 0 bases, and 11 bases lay between the germline ends. In DNA form, the CDR3 reads TGTGCCAGCAGCGCGGACAGACACCAAGAGACCCAGTACTTC. This gives the protein CASSADRHQETQYF.

The chain links TRBV6-5 to TRBJ1-5; TRBD1 matches 7 bases. The V gene's germline CDR1 is MNHEY and CDR2 SVGAGI. The CDR3 extends over 15 amino acids. The ends lost 4 bases at V and 4 bases at J; junction bases unmatched: 7. Here the CDR3 DNA reads TGTGCCAGCAGTTTGGGGGACAGCCCGAATCAGCCCCAGCATTTT. It codes for CASSLGDSPNQPQHF.

The CDR3 DNA reads as TGTGCCAGCAGCCGCGACAGGGGACCTAATGAAAAACTGTTTTTT. Translating it yields CASSRDRGPNEKLFF. The J gene is TRBJ1-4, the V gene TRBV6-2 or TRBV6-3, with TRBD1 matching over 8 bases. CDR1 and CDR2 (germline): MNHEY, SVGEGT. The CDR3 spans 15 residues. J lost 3 bases, V lost 6 bases, and 6 bases had no gene match.